The source of this TCR beta chain is a study of blood T cell dynamics during melanoma immunotherapy (dated by TCRdb to about 2020). Regarding the research as a whole: All patients had metastatic melanoma and were given first-line pembrolizumab or nivolumab plus ipilimumab as standard of care in the United Kingdom. To identify early correlates of response, the study profiled peripheral T cell receptor repertoires in patients with metastatic melanoma before and after one cycle of checkpoint inhibitor therapy. A training cohort was formed from consecutive patients, and a further independent group of patients from the same centre was pooled into an external validation set.

Inclusive of the bounding cysteine and phenylalanine, the CDR3 is 14 residues long. Only CDR3 DNA is held: 42 bases, read in frame from base 1. V is cut by 5 bases and J by 2 bases, and the space between the germline ends is 13 bases. According to the germline V gene, CDR1 reads SGHTA and CDR2 reads FQGTGA. The investigation overall reported the following: The study could not determine whether the T cell clones driving repertoire changes were melanoma-specific or reflected general immune activation. Unlike progressors, patients who went on to achieve disease control showed a bifurcated reorganization of the PBMC repertoire at W3, with either increased clonality or increased diversity. The relatively small sample size was acknowledged as potentially limiting generalization of the results.

This specimen's time point label, interpreted: pre-treatment baseline. Blood samples were taken at two points: before treatment (T0) and at week 3 (W3), which came after the first cycle of checkpoint blockade. Except for a couple of patients with rapid clinical progression, response was assessed 12 weeks after the first infusion by RECIST 1.1; disease control meant complete response, partial response or stable disease. Any patient who had received prior systemic cancer treatment, was on concomitant immunosuppressant therapy or had synchronous other active malignancies was excluded. To track both circulating cells and T cell turnover, TCR beta was sequenced from bulk PBMC as well as from plasma cell-free DNA. Lymphoprep and SepMate tubes were used to isolate PBMC from blood, and red cell lysis was then performed. QIAamp DNA Blood Mini kits were used to extract DNA from both PBMC and sorted T cell subsets.

Remarks on this clone: Its antigen has not been determined. No much larger clone is present one base from it, and per-base qualities are unavailable.

For every bulk PBMC sample, a fixed 350 ng of DNA was loaded. The immunoSEQ TCRb Assay kit was used according to manufacturer instructions to amplify TCR beta CDR3 sequences from genomic DNA. The KAPA Library Quantification Kit for Illumina platforms was used to quantify the pooled libraries by qPCR. Pooled libraries were clustered at roughly 0.6-1.2 pM and sequenced on an Illumina NextSeq 500. For the original study's pipeline: TCR data were analyzed using immunoSEQ ANALYZER and the R LymphoSeq package. A rearrangement efficiency score was calculated as productive divided by the sum of productive and non-productive CDR3 sequences. Clonality was assessed using the Gini coefficient and diversity using the Renyi index at alpha=1, with pairwise comparisons between timepoints within each patient. Clonal relatedness, based on an edit distance of 3, and repertoire similarity, based on the Bhattacharyya coefficient, were both computed in LymphoSeq. Linear discriminant analysis on week-3 changes in clonality and diversity was built with the R MASS and caret packages to classify response. TCRdb retrieved this table from immuneACCESS and kept in-frame rearrangements only. Not all clones are present; in checked studies, unresolved V genes account for under half, and no reason is known for the remainder. The DNA gave D and trimming, while V, J and clone size come from that table. Within this sample are approximately 22,000 clones, with 87% of them counted one time only. Jointly, the top ten make up about 4.9% of the sample.

Specimen: blood, collected from a patient treated with checkpoint blockade. This TCR came from a human donor with melanoma. The chain links TRBV7-3 with TRBJ2-7, with TRBD1 tentatively as D gene (6 bases match). The nucleotide sequence reads as follows: TGTGCCAGCAGCCCCACTGGGGGCGCCTACGAGCAGTACTTC. Translated, it gives CASSPTGGAYEQYF.